The present entry profiles one T cell receptor beta chain with its context. Its antigen is as yet unknown. Coverage ceases 3 residues before the CDR3 finishes, and the germline J gene fills in the end. Reduced serum IgG, IgA and/or IgM plus specific antibody deficiency defined CVID. Both groups were predominantly of Caucasian heritage. This sample was included in a study of T cell clonality in common variable immunodeficiency. Study results and caveats: Fewer deletions and N-nucleotide insertions were reportedly seen in common variable immunodeficiency TCR beta sequences. CVID subjects showed higher TCRbeta clonality than healthy controls.

TCRdb's copy holds only in-frame clones and misses some; the assay was immunoSEQ multiplex PCR. The counts give around 32,000 clones, none of them seen only once; approximately 5.4% is held by the top ten. This CDR3 contains 14 residues. Trimming cost V 7 bases and J 3 bases; bases outside gene matches: 4. J is TRBJ2-5 and V is TRBV23-1; TRBD2 matches 11 bases. TRBV23-1 is reported as an ORF; its role is uncertain. The clonotype comes from a human donor with common variable immunodeficiency. The sample comprised peripheral blood mononuclear cells. The CDR3 DNA, read in part, is TGCGCCAGCACTTTAGCGGGGGGGAAAGAGACC. Protein product: CASTLAGGKET. The CDR3, in full, reads CASTLAGGKETQYF.